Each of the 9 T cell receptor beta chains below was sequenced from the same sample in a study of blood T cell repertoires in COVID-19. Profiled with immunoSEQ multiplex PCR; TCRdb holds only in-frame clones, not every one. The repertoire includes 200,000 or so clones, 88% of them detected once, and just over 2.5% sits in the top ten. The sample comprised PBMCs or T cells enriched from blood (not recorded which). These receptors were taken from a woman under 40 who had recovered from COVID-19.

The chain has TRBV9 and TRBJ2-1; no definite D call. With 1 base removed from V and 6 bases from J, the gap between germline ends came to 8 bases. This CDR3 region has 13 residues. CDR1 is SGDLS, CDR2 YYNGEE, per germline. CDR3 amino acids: CASSVSVANEQFF. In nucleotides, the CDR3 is TGTGCCAGCAGCGTAAGTGTGGCCAATGAGCAGTTCTTC.

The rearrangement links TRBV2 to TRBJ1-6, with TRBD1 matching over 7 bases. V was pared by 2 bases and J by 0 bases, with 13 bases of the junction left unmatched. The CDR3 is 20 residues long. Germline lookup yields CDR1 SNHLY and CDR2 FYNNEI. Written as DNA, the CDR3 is TGTGCCAGCAGTGAAAACAGGGGATTGTATGTGAGCTCCTATAATTCACCCCTCCACTTT. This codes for CASSENRGLYVSSYNSPLHF.

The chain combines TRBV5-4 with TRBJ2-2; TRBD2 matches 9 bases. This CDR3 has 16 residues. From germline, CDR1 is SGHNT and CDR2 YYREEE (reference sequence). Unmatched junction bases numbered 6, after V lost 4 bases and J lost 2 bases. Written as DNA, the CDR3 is TGTGCCAGCAGCCTTCTAGCGGGGCTAAACACCGGGGAGCTGTTTTTT. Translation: CASSLLAGLNTGELFF.

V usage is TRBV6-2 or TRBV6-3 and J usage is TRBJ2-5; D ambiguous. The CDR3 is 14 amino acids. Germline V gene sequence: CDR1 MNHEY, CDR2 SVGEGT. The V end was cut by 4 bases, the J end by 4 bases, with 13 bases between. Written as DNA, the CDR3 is TGTGCCAGCAGTTCCAACGACATTTTAGAGACCCAGTACTTC. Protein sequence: CASSSNDILETQYF.

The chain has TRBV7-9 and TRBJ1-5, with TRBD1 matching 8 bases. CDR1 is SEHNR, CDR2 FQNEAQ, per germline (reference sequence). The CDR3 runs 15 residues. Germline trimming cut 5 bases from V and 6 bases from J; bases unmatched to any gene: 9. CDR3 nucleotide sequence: TGTGCCAGCAGCCGTTCGGACAGGGTCGGTCAGCCCCAGCATTTT. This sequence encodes CASSRSDRVGQPQHF.

DNA for the CDR3: TGTGCCAGCAGTTCGGGACAGGGGCTCGAAGAGGCCAACGTCCTGACTTTC. Its translation: CASSSGQGLEEANVLTF. This chain joins TRBV27 and TRBJ2-6; 10 bases map to TRBD1. The CDR3 consists of 17 residues. Trimming cost V 4 bases and J 6 bases; bases outside gene matches: 9. Germline-derived CDR1 and CDR2 are MNHEY and SMNVEV (reference sequence).

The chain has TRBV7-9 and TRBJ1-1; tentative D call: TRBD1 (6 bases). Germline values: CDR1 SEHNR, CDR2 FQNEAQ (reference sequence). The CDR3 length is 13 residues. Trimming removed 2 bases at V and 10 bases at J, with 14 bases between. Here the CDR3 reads CASSLRTGSRAFF. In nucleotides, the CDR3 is TGTGCCAGCAGCTTAAGAACAGGGTCGCGAGCTTTCTTT.

The CDR3 protein is CASREAGSSYGYTF. The CDR3 bases are TGTGCCAGCAGAGAGGCAGGGTCATCCTATGGCTACACCTTC. The rearrangement links TRBV6-6 to TRBJ1-2, with D possibly being TRBD1 (5 bases). CDR1 and CDR2 (germline): MNHNY, SVGAGI (reference sequence). The CDR3 is made up of 14 amino acids. The V end was cut by 6 bases, the J end by 4 bases, with 15 bases between.

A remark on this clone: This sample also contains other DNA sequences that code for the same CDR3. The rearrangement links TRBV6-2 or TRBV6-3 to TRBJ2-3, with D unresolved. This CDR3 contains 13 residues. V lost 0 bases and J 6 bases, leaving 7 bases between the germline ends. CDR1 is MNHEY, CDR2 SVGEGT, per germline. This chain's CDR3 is CASSYSTRDTQYF. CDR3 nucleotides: TGTGCCAGCAGTTACTCCACCCGGGATACGCAGTATTTT.